This TCR beta chain was identified during a study of T-cell memory formation after mild COVID-19. The wider study: TCR clustering was largely donor specific.

The CDR3 is 16 amino acids. V lost 2 bases and J 7 bases, leaving 21 bases between the germline ends. Germline-derived CDR1 and CDR2 are DFQATT and SNEGSKA (reference sequence). Libraries for TCRalpha and TCRbeta carried sample barcodes and unique molecular identifiers via 5'RACE. TCRdb re-derived calls from the 5' RACE reads in MiXCR, one entry per CDR3 protein. The sample records about 540,000 distinct CDR3 sequences, about a fifth being singletons. This clonotype was seen more than once but under ten times. The chain carries TRBV20-1 and TRBJ2-1; D is possibly TRBD2 (6 bases). The clonotype originates from an adult woman who had mild COVID-19 (a few samples of this study predate the infection). Cell type and time point are not known. The specimen sequenced was PBMCs or a T cell subset sorted from them (not recorded which). The CDR3 spells CSARLGTRGFRNEQFF. CDR3 DNA: TGCAGTGCTAGACTTGGGACTCGTGGTTTTAGAAATGAGCAGTTCTTC.